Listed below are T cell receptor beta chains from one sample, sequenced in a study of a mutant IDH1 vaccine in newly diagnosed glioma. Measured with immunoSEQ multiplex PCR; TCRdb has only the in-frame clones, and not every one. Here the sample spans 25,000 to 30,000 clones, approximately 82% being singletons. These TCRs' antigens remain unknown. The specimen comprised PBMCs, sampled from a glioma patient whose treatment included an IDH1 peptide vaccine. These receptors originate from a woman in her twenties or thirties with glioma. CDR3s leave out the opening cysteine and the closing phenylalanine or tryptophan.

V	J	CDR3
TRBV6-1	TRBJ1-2	AIAYVANYGYT
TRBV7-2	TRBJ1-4	ASSLRQGMGEKLF
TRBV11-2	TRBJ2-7	ASSFGNYEQY
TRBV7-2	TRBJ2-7	ASSLFREQY
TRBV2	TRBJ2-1	ASRQRGMGEQF
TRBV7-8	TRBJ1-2	ASSGDHYGYT
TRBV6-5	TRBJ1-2	ASTEGYGYT
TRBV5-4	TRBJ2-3	ASSDNPGQPTDTQY
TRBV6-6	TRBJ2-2	ASSSPGTASTGELF
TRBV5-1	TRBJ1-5	ASSLDRGADQPQH
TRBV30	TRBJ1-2	AWSLQAGGYT
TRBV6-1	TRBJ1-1	ASSSLGLHTEAF
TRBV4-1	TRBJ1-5	ASSLGQGAAQPQH
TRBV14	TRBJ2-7	ASSQSPGGRQY
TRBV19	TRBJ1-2	ASSDRGWNGYT
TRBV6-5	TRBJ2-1	ASSPLGAGEQF
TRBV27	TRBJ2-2	ASSPTALGTGELF
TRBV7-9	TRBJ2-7	ASSSRTSNHEQY
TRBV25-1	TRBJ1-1	ASSDIQGGVPEAF
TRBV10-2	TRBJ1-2	ASSEHYGYT
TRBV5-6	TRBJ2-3	ASSLIRLAGTDTQY
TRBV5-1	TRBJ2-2	ASSLYGESTGELF
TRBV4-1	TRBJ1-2	ASSRGQGFSNYGYT
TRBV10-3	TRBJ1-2	AISGSYGYT
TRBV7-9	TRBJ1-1	ASSSPNPTATMNTEAF
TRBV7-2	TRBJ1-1	ASSLASTREAF
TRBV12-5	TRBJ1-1	ASGLWGGDTEAF
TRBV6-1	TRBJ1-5	ASSATGSNQPQH
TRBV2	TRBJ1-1	ATQLGNTEAF
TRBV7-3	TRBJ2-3	ASSLQNTDTQY
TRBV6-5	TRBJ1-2	ASSYSGTGAGYT
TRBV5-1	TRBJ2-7	ASTDPGQGSHEQY
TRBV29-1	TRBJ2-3	TSSQTTDTQY
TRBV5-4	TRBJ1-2	ASSFQGGYGYT
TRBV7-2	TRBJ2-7	ASSLLREQY
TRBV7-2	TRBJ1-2	ASSMDRGYDGYT
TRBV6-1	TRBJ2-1	ASSGPGTRNSEF
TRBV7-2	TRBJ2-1	ASSNSGDNEQF
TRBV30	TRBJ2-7	AWSGRDEQY
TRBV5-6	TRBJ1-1	ASTRQPLEAF
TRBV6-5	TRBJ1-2	ASSFRRGRNYGYT
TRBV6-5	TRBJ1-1	ASSYQGTTEAF
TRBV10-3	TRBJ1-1	AIRTGTGDMNTEAF
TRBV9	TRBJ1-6	ASSVEVRGDYNSPLH
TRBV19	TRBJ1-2	ASSGMAKGVPGYT
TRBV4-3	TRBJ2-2	ASSQGLAGITGELF
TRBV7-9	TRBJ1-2	ASSSLREWV
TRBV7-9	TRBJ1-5	ASSLIGADQPQH
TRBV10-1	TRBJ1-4	APLLGQGARATNEKLF
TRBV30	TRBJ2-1	AWNLGTRYNEQF
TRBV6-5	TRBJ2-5	ASSYFERETQY